One T cell receptor beta chain is described in this entry. Antigen specificity is unknown. This specimen belongs to a study of CD8+CD57+ T cells in acquired aplastic anemia. Both TCR beta VDJ combination and CDR3 sequence profiling were carried out. Genomic DNA was the template for this profiling. Each CDR3 protein gets one entry after TCRdb re-called the reads with MiXCR. The sample has about 220,000 distinct CDR3 sequences, almost 35% seen once. Study results and caveats: A significant difference in CD8+ Simpson's diversity between patients and controls was not found. In common between the patients and the controls were twenty-nine CD8+ CDR3 sequences.

The specimen was sorted CD4+, CD8+, or CD8+CD57+ T cells (not recorded which) from PBMCs. This TCR derives from a human donor in good health, serving as a control.

The CDR3 loop is CASSFSGGRREAFF. CDR3 coding DNA: TGTGCCAGCAGTTTTTCAGGGGGCCGCCGGGAAGCTTTCTTT. The chain is built from TRBV12-3 or TRBV12-4 and TRBJ1-1, with 8 bases fitting TRBD1. The CDR3 totals 14 residues. V lost 3 bases, J lost 8 bases, and 8 bases stayed unmatched.